Given below is one T cell receptor beta chain in context. Antigen: not known. The table came from immunoSEQ multiplex PCR; TCRdb's copy has only in-frame clones and leaves some out. The repertoire consists of approximately 80,000 clones, with about 95% occurring once and the leading ten covering 1.5% to 2%. The data originate from a study of T cell clonotyping in hematopoietic cell transplantation. Study details: Recipients' pretransplant samples followed cytoreduction.

Findings and limits, study-wide: After transplant, recipient diversity fell while pathologically expanded clonotypes grew through day 180.

Time point specified: recipient sample about 28 days before transplant, after cytoreduction. Recipient blood drawn about 28 days pretransplant and days 30, 100, 180 after. This CDR3 is built from 14 residues. CDR1 and CDR2 (germline): SGHNT, YYREEE (reference sequence). V dropped 4 bases and J dropped 4 bases, with 14 bases sitting between them. The sequence was collected from a woman aged 45-65 years with acute myeloid leukemia. Some clones in this sample may be carry-over from other donors' samples. The genes are TRBV5-4 and TRBJ1-1; D might be TRBD1 (6 bases). The sequencing here drew on peripheral blood mononuclear cells, taken before stem cell transplant. CDR3: CASSLHPGATEAFF. Here the CDR3 DNA reads TGTGCCAGCAGCCTCCACCCAGGGGCCACTGAAGCTTTCTTT.